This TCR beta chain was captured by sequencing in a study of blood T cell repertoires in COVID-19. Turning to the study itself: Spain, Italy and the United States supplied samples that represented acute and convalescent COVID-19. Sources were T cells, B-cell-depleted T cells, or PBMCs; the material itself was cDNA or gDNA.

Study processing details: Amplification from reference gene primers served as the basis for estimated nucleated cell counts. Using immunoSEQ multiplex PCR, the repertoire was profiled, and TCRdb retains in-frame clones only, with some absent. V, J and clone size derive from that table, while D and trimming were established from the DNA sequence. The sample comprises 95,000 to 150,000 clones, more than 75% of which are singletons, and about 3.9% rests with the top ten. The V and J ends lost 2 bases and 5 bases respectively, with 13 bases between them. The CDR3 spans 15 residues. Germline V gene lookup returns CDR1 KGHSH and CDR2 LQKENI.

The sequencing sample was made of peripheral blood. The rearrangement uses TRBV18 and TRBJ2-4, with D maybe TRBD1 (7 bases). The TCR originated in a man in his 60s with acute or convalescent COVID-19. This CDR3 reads CASSPARGQQNIQYF. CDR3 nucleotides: TGTGCCAGCTCACCAGCGCGGGGACAGCAAAACATTCAGTACTTC.